These T cell receptor beta chains were read from a single sample in a study of CD8+ T cells in alopecia areata. Only in-frame clones appear in the TCRdb table, and some are missing; sequencing was by immunoSEQ multiplex PCR. This sample yields around 270,000 clones, of which about 62% are seen a single time; about 1.8% belongs to the top ten. The starting material was CD4+ T cells sorted from blood, obtained at week 24, from a patient treated with tofacitinib. These receptors originate from a human donor with alopecia areata. The CDR3 runs from the conserved cysteine through the conserved F or W. D genes are given only for firm matches. Clone size, where shown, is once, few, many, or a class for clones that have expanded.

v_gene	d_gene	abundance	j_gene	CDR3aa	CDR3nt
TRBV11-2	NA	NA	TRBJ2-5	CASSLGTETQYF	TGTGCCAGCAGCTTAGGGACAGAGACCCAGTACTTC
TRBV30	TRBD1	once	TRBJ2-3	CAWTKGTGGSDTQYF	TGTGCCTGGACAAAAGGGACAGGGGGTTCAGATACGCAGTATTTT
TRBV18	NA	NA	TRBJ2-5	CASSVQETQYF	TGTGCCAGCTCAGTTCAAGAGACCCAGTACTTC
TRBV5-1	NA	NA	TRBJ2-5	CASSLEGTLQETQYF	TGCGCCAGCAGCTTGGAGGGAACCTTGCAAGAGACCCAGTACTTC
TRBV5-1	NA	NA	TRBJ2-6	CASSLGTSGANVLTF	TGCGCCAGCAGCTTGGGGACTTCTGGGGCCAACGTCCTGACTTTC
TRBV29-1	NA	NA	TRBJ1-1	CSVGGRQSAEAFF	TGCAGCGTTGGCGGCAGGCAATCTGCTGAAGCTTTCTTT
TRBV18	NA	few	TRBJ2-7	CASSLSESYEQYF	TGTGCCAGCTCACTCTCAGAGTCCTACGAGCAGTACTTC
TRBV6-6	NA	NA	TRBJ2-2	CASSSTDTLAGELFF	TGTGCCAGCAGTTCGACTGACACTCTTGCCGGGGAGCTGTTTTTT
TRBV4-3	NA	NA	TRBJ2-7	CASSHNRVNAYEQYF	TGCGCCAGCAGCCACAACAGGGTAAACGCCTACGAGCAGTACTTC
TRBV30	NA	once	TRBJ2-2	CAWSVARGPSVNTGELFF	TGTGCCTGGAGTGTGGCGCGGGGGCCTTCGGTAAACACCGGGGAGCTGTTTTTT
TRBV6-5	NA	NA	TRBJ2-5	CASFRDIQETQYF	TGTGCCAGCTTTAGAGATATTCAAGAGACCCAGTACTTC
TRBV5-1	NA	NA	TRBJ2-3	CASRTRDTDTQYF	TGCGCCAGCAGGACGCGAGACACAGATACGCAGTATTTT
TRBV30	NA	NA	TRBJ1-2	CAWSFSPGQSPPKSRGYTF	TGTGCCTGGAGTTTCTCACCGGGACAATCACCACCCAAGTCGCGTGGCTACACCTTC
TRBV7-9	NA	NA	TRBJ1-1	CASSLAGTYEAFF	TGTGCCAGCAGCTTAGCGGGTACCTATGAAGCTTTCTTT
TRBV25-1	TRBD2	NA	TRBJ2-2	CASSTYGTSGGGELFF	TGTGCCAGCAGCACCTACGGGACTAGCGGGGGCGGGGAGCTGTTTTTT
TRBV25-1	TRBD1	once	TRBJ2-1	CASSGGQGTYNEQFF	TGTGCCAGCAGTGGTGGACAGGGGACGTACAATGAGCAGTTCTTC
TRBV7-2	NA	NA	TRBJ1-2	CASRLEADGYTF	TGTGCCAGCAGACTGGAGGCGGATGGCTACACCTTC
TRBV4-1	TRBD2	NA	TRBJ2-7	CASSLQGTSGDEQYF	TGCGCCAGCAGCCTTCAGGGGACTAGCGGGGACGAGCAGTACTTC
TRBV5-1	TRBD1	few	TRBJ2-3	CASSTWVGTGDPDTQYF	TGCGCCAGCAGCACCTGGGTGGGGACAGGGGATCCAGATACGCAGTATTTT
TRBV29-1	NA	NA	TRBJ2-7	CSVRGYEQYF	TGCAGCGTGAGGGGTTACGAGCAGTACTTC
TRBV7-9	NA	NA	TRBJ1-2	CASSLVSRTENYGYTF	TGTGCCAGCAGCTTAGTCTCCCGGACAGAAAACTATGGCTACACCTTC
TRBV25-1	TRBD1	NA	TRBJ2-5	CASRPLGQGGRETQYF	TGTGCCAGCAGGCCTCTGGGACAGGGGGGCCGAGAGACCCAGTACTTC
TRBV7-9	NA	NA	TRBJ1-2	CASSTGTGYTF	TGTGCCAGCAGCACCGGGACTGGCTACACCTTC
TRBV2	NA	few	TRBJ1-1	CASKAQVDTEAFF	TGTGCCAGCAAAGCCCAGGTGGACACTGAAGCTTTCTTT
TRBV19	NA	NA	TRBJ1-2	CASTVVQGDYGYTF	TGTGCCAGTACCGTCGTTCAGGGAGACTATGGCTACACCTTC
TRBV9	NA	few	TRBJ2-2	CASSDDPHYTGELFF	TGTGCCAGCAGCGATGACCCCCATTACACCGGGGAGCTGTTTTTT
TRBV19	TRBD1	NA	TRBJ1-2	CASSTAGTVFYGYTF	TGTGCCAGTAGTACCGCCGGGACAGTATTCTATGGCTACACCTTC
TRBV30	NA	NA	TRBJ1-1	CAWSPFVYTEAFF	TGTGCCTGGAGCCCGTTTGTTTACACTGAAGCTTTCTTT
TRBV4-2	NA	NA	TRBJ2-1	CASSQGHEREGEQFF	TGTGCCAGCAGCCAAGGTCATGAAAGGGAAGGGGAGCAGTTCTTC
TRBV2	TRBD1	NA	TRBJ1-1	CASTTGGGGTEAFF	TGTGCCAGCACCACGGGAGGGGGCGGCACTGAAGCTTTCTTT
TRBV30	NA	few	TRBJ1-6	CASGSSYNSPLHF	TGTGCCTCAGGGAGCTCCTATAATTCACCCCTCCACTTT
TRBV29-1	NA	NA	TRBJ1-1	CSVTGDGMPEAFF	TGCAGCGTAACCGGGGACGGGATGCCTGAAGCTTTCTTT